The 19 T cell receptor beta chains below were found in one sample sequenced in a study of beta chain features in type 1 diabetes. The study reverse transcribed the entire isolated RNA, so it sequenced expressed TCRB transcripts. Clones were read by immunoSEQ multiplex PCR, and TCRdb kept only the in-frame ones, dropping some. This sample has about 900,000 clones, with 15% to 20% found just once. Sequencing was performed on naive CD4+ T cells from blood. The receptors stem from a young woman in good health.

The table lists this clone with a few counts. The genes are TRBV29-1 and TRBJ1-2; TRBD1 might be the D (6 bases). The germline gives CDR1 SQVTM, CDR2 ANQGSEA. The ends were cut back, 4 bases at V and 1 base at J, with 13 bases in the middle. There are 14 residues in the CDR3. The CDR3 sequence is CSVGGPRDNYGYTF. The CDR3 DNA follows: TGCAGCGTTGGGGGGCCCAGGGATAACTATGGCTACACCTTC.

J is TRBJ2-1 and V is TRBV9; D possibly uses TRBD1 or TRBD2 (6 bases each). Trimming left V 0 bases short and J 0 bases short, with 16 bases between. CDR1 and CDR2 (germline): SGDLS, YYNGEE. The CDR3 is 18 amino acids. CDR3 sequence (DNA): TGTGCCAGCAGCGTAGCTTGGGGGGCTTCGGGCTCCTACAATGAGCAGTTCTTC. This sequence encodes CASSVAWGASGSYNEQFF.

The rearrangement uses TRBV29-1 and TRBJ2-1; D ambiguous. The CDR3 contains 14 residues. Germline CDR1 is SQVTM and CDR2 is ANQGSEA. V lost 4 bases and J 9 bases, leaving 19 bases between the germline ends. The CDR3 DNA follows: TGCAGCGTTGCAGTATTGTTTAGTTCGGGTGAGCAGTTCTTC. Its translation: CSVAVLFSSGEQFF.

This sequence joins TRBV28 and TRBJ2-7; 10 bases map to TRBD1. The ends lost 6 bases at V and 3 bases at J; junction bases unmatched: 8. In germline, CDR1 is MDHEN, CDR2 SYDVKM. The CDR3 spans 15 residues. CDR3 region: CASSTPDRGGYEQYF. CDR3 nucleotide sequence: TGTGCCAGCAGCACCCCGGACAGGGGGGGCTACGAGCAGTACTTC.

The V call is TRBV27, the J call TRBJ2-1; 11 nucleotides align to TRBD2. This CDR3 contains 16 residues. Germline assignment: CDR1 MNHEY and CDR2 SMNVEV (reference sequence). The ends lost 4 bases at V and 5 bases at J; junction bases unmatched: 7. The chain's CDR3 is CASSSLGLAVDNEQFF. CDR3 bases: TGTGCCAGCAGTTCCTTGGGACTAGCGGTCGACAATGAGCAGTTCTTC.

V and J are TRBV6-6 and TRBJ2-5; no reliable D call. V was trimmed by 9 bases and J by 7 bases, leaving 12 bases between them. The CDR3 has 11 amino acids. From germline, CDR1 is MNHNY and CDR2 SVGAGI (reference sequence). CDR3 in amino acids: CASKSVGTQYF. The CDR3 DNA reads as TGTGCCAGTAAGAGTGTAGGGACCCAGTACTTC.

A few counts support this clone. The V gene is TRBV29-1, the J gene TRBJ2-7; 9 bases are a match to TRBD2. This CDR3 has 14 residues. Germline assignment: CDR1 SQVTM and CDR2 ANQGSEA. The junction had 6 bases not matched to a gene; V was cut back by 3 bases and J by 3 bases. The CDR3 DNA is TGCAGCGTTGACGTCGGCGGGAGGGGCTACGAGCAGTACTTC. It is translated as CSVDVGGRGYEQYF.

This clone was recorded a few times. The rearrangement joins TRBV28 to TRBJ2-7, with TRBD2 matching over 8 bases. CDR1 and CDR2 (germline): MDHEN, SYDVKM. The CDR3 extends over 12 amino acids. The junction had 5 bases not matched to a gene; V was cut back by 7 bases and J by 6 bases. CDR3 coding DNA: TGTGCCAGCACCAGAGCGGGAGTCGAGCAGTACTTC. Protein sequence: CASTRAGVEQYF.

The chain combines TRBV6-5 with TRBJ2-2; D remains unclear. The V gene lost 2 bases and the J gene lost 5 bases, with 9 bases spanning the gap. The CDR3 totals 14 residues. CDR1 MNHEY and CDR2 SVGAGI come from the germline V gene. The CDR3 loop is CASSYSFLTGELFF. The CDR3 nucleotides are TGTGCCAGCAGTTACAGTTTCTTGACCGGGGAGCTGTTTTTT.

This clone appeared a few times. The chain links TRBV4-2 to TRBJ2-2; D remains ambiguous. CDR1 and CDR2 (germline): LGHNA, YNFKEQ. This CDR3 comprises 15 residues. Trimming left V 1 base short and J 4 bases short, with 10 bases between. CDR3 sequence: CASSQVYGSTGELFF. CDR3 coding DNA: TGTGCCAGCAGCCAAGTGTACGGTTCCACCGGGGAGCTGTTTTTT.

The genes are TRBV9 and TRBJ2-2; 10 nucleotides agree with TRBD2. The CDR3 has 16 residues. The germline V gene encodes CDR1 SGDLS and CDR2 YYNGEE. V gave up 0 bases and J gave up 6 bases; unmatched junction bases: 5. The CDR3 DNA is TGTGCCAGCAGCGTAGCTAGCGGGAGTTCCCCCGGGGAGCTGTTTTTT. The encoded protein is CASSVASGSSPGELFF.

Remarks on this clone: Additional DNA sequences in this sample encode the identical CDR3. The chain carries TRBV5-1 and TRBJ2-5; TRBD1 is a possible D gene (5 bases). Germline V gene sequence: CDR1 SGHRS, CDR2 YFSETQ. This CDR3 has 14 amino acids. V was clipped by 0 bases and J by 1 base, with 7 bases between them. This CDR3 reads CASSLARVQETQYF. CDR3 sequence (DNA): TGCGCCAGCAGCTTGGCCAGGGTCCAAGAGACCCAGTACTTC.

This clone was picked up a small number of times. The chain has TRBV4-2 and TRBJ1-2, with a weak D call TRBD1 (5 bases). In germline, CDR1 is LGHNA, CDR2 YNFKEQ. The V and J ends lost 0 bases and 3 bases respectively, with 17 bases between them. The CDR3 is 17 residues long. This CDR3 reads CASSQDERGLGDYGYTF. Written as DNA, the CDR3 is TGTGCCAGCAGCCAAGATGAGAGAGGCCTAGGGGACTATGGCTACACCTTC.

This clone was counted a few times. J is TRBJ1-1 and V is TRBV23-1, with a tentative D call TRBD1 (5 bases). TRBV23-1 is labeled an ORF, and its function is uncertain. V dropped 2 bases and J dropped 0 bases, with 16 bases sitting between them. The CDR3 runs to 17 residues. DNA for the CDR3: TGCGCCAGCAGTCAAATGGGCACAGGCTTCATGAACACTGAAGCTTTCTTT. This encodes CASSQMGTGFMNTEAFF.

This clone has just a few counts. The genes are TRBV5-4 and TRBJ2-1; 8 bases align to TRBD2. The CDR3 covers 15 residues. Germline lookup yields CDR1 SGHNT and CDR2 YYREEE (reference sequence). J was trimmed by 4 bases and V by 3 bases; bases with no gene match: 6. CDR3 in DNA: TGTGCCAGCAGCTCCGGGACTAGTCTATACAATGAGCAGTTCTTC. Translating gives CASSSGTSLYNEQFF.

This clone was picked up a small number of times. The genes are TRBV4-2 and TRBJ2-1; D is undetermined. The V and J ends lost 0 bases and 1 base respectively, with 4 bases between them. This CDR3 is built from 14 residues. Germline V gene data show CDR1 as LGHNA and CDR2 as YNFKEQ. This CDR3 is CASSQEVSYNEQFF. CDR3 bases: TGTGCCAGCAGCCAAGAGGTTTCCTACAATGAGCAGTTCTTC.

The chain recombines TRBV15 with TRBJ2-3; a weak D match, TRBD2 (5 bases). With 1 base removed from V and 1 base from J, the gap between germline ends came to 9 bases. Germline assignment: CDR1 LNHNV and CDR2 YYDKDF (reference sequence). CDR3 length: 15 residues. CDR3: CATSRGLRGTDTQYF. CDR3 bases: TGTGCCACCAGCAGAGGTTTGCGGGGCACAGATACGCAGTATTTT.

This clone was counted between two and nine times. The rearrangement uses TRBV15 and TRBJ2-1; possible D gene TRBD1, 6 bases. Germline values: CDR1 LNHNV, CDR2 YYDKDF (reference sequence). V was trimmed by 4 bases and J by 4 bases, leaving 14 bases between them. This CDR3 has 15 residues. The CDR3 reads CATSIYRDIYNEQFF. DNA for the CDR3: TGTGCCACCAGCATATACCGGGACATATACAATGAGCAGTTCTTC.

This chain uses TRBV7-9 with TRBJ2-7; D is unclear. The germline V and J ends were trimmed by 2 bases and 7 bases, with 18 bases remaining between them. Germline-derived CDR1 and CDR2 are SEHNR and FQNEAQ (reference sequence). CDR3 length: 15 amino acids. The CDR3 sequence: CASSLLGTDSREQYF. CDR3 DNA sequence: TGTGCCAGCAGCTTATTGGGTACAGACTCTCGGGAGCAGTACTTC. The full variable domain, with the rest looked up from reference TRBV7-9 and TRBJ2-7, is DTGVSQNPRHKITKRGQNVTFRCDPISEHNRLYWYRQTLGQGPEFLTYFQNEAQLEKSRLLSDRFSAERPKGSFSTLEIQRTEQGDSAMYLCASSLLGTDSREQYFGPGTRLTVT.